This is a list of T cell receptor beta chains from one sample in a study of cytomegalovirus exposure and HLA in healthy donors. The assay was immunoSEQ multiplex PCR, and TCRdb's table has in-frame clones only and misses some. Here the sample spans 120,000 to 150,000 clones, roughly 75% being singletons. The sequenced sample was PBMCs. The receptors shown here come from a man aged 35 to 55 in good health and CMV-seronegative. The conserved cysteine and the conserved F or W are not part of the CDR3 here. Clone size is stated in some rows and not others, as once, few, many or a class when expanded.

V gene	J gene	clone size	CDR3 protein
TRBV6-1	TRBJ2-5	NA	ASSARVAQETQY
TRBV6-5	TRBJ2-5	NA	ASSYSFSAGAETQY
TRBV5-1	TRBJ2-1	NA	ASKRLALANEQF
TRBV2	TRBJ1-1	NA	ASSEVHPDRERTEAF
TRBV28	TRBJ1-2	NA	ASTGVNYGYT
TRBV18	TRBJ2-1	NA	ASSPSRVDEQF
TRBV5-1	TRBJ1-1	NA	ASSSRTGMNTEAF
TRBV7-2	TRBJ1-5	few	ASTSTGFNQPQH
TRBV19	TRBJ2-7	NA	ASSSQGGYEQY
TRBV5-6	TRBJ1-4	few	ASSLRGSNEKLF
TRBV7-3	TRBJ2-7	NA	ASSSSDRGGIHEQY
TRBV6-5	TRBJ1-6	NA	ASRLLGANSPLH
TRBV20-1	TRBJ1-2	NA	SAGDRGTIT
TRBV10-1	TRBJ2-2	once	ASSGTAGFTGELF
TRBV5-1	TRBJ2-1	NA	ASRPVTALTYNEQF
TRBV27	TRBJ2-7	NA	ASSFWGRDEQY
TRBV5-6	TRBJ2-7	NA	ASSLGQFEQY
TRBV7-3	TRBJ1-1	few	ASSFSGLNTEAF
TRBV7-8	TRBJ2-5	NA	ASSASRVHSPQETQY
TRBV7-2	TRBJ1-6	NA	ASSLGEGSPLH
TRBV15	TRBJ2-7	NA	ATSTPGGDRAYEQY
TRBV7-9	TRBJ1-6	NA	ASSLDRDSPLH
TRBV4-3	TRBJ2-5	NA	ASSQDFSGFRETQY
TRBV11-2	TRBJ2-7	NA	ASSSYSSYEQY
TRBV5-1	TRBJ2-4	NA	ASSERTGGNIQY
TRBV5-6	TRBJ2-5	NA	ASSSVDRDQETQY